The entry that follows covers one T cell receptor (beta chain) sequence. Its antigen is unknown. The sample is drawn from a study of shared clonotypes between healthy human individuals. Study information: For every donor, three CD4 naive, three CD4 memory, two CD8 naive and one CD8 memory plates were used.

Terminally differentiated effector memory CD45RA+ cells were excluded by CCR7 positive selection of CD45RO-negative cells. An assay was performed, and its level was deep. The protocol was immunoSEQ multiplex PCR, while the TCRdb copy is restricted to in-frame clones and leaves out a portion. The sample shows roughly 2,000,000 clones, roughly 94% of them seen only once. The CDR3 is made up of 17 amino acids. Trimming took 1 base from V and 1 from J, leaving 16 bases between them. CDR1 is SGHVS and CDR2 is FNYEAQ in the germline V gene. Whole-study results and caveats: Lower generation probabilities were found for non-shared clonotypes than for those shared by all four donors.

The sample comprised naive CD8+ T cells sorted from blood. The TCR originated in a man in his late teens or twenties in good health. The gene calls are TRBV7-6 and TRBJ2-5; possibly TRBD2 for D (7 bases). The CDR3 spells CASSLDRGAGGQETQYF. The DNA for the CDR3 is TGTGCCAGCAGCTTAGATCGGGGGGCAGGTGGCCAAGAGACCCAGTACTTC.